This TCR beta chain was captured in a study of cytomegalovirus exposure and HLA in healthy donors. Germline V CDR1 and CDR2: LNHDA, SQIVND (reference sequence). The CDR3 runs 14 residues. Unmatched junction bases numbered 7, after V lost 5 bases and J lost 7 bases. The PCR contained 60 Vbeta and 13 Jbeta primers. Measured with immunoSEQ multiplex PCR; TCRdb has only the in-frame clones, and not every one. Of around 72,000 clones listed, approximately 70% were seen once; the top ten hold about 20%. The clonotype was recovered from a man aged 35 to 55 in good health and CMV-seropositive. Sequenced sample: PBMCs. The V and J genes are TRBV19 and TRBJ2-2; 7 bases line up with TRBD1. CDR3 protein: CASSRDRADGELFF. In nucleotides, the CDR3 is TGTGCCAGTAGTCGCGACAGGGCGGACGGGGAGCTGTTTTTT.